The clone carrying this TCR beta chain was seen only once. CDR3 length: 14 residues. The data are from a study of identical twins. Each CDR3 protein is one row after TCRdb ran MiXCR on the 5' RACE reads. The sample includes around 18,000 distinct CDR3 sequences, less than 70% seen only once; the top ten take 5% to 7%. Sequencing was performed on memory (CD45RO+) T cells sorted from blood. The chain uses TRBV21-1 and TRBJ2-7. TRBV21-1 is a pseudogene segment. The TCR was taken from a woman in her late teens or twenties in good health. This table probably holds off-target reads from a library built for another chain. CDR3 protein: CASSKENITYEQYF. In DNA, the CDR3 is TGTGCCAGCAGCAAAGAGAATATTACCTACGAGCAGTACTTC.